Each of the 27 T cell receptor beta chains below was sequenced from the same sample in a study of T-cell reconstitution after alpha-beta-depleted transplantation in children. This sample's TCRbeta library carried unique molecular identifier barcodes. MiXCR, applied by TCRdb to the PCR reads, yields one record per CDR3 protein. This sample has around 960,000 distinct CDR3 sequences, with 25% to 30% found just once. Specimen: PBMCs, mostly from graft donor cells, collected 360 days after TCRalphabeta/CD19-depleted stem cell transplant. These receptors all stem from a boy in the first two years of life who had a stem cell transplant for SCID, so the T cells may come from the graft donor.

This clonotype turned up a few times. This chain links TRBV20-1 with TRBJ2-1; D call uncertain. Looked up from germline, CDR1 is DFQATT and CDR2 is SNEGSKA (reference sequence). The germline V and J ends were trimmed by 0 bases and 6 bases, with 9 bases remaining between them. CDR3 length: 13 residues. DNA for the CDR3: TGCAGTGCTAGAGATAGCCTTCGCAATGAGCAGTTCTTC. Protein: CSARDSLRNEQFF.

The chain uses TRBV20-1 and TRBJ2-4, with D perhaps matching TRBD1 or TRBD2 (5 bases each). CDR3 size: 15 residues. V was trimmed by 0 bases and J by 8 bases, leaving 17 bases between them. Germline V gene lookup returns CDR1 DFQATT and CDR2 SNEGSKA (reference sequence). CDR3 region: CSARDPGTGLDIQYF. The DNA of the CDR3 is TGCAGTGCTAGAGATCCAGGGACCGGGTTGGACATTCAGTACTTC.

This clonotype was counted only a few times. This chain links TRBV20-1 with TRBJ2-7; D is uncertain. This CDR3 comprises 11 residues. Germline CDR1 reads DFQATT; CDR2 reads SNEGSKA (reference sequence). V was cut by 0 bases and J by 5 bases, with 5 bases left in between. CDR3 protein: CSARDRDEQYF. In DNA form, the CDR3 reads TGCAGTGCTAGAGATAGAGACGAGCAGTACTTC.

This clonotype was counted a few times. V usage is TRBV15 and J usage is TRBJ2-1, with 9 bases aligning to TRBD1. Germline V gene data show CDR1 as LNHNV and CDR2 as YYDKDF (reference sequence). This CDR3 contains 16 residues. With 4 bases clipped from V and 4 bases from J, the junction kept 8 bases outside the gene matches. The CDR3 nucleotides are TGTGCCACCAGCACAAGACAGGGGGTTTCTTACAATGAGCAGTTCTTC. This translates into CATSTRQGVSYNEQFF.

In its sample, this clonotype was seen a few times. The V and J genes are TRBV4-2 and TRBJ1-2; 11 bases match TRBD1. The germline V gene encodes CDR1 LGHNA and CDR2 YNFKEQ. V shed 1 base, J shed 8 bases, and the junction held 6 bases outside the gene matches. CDR3 size: 15 residues. The DNA of the CDR3 is TGTGCCAGCAGCCAAGGGACAGGGGGCGCTTCGGGCTACACCTTC. This sequence encodes CASSQGTGGASGYTF.

The genes are TRBV4-1 and TRBJ2-7; 9 bases match TRBD2. J was trimmed by 1 base and V by 1 base; bases with no gene match: 5. CDR3 length equals 16 residues. Germline lookup yields CDR1 MGHRA and CDR2 YSYEKL. CDR3 coding DNA: TGCGCCAGCAGCCAAGCTATAGCGGGGGATTCCTACGAGCAGTACTTC. Encoded protein: CASSQAIAGDSYEQYF.

This clonotype was detected many times. The gene calls are TRBV7-9 and TRBJ2-1; D not resolved. The germline V gene encodes CDR1 SEHNR and CDR2 FQNEAQ (reference sequence). Trimming removed 5 bases from V and 4 bases from J, with 9 bases in between. This CDR3 contains 13 residues. CDR3 residues: CASSANLYNEQFF. The CDR3 DNA reads as TGTGCCAGCAGCGCCAATCTTTACAATGAGCAGTTCTTC.

V gene TRBV25-1 combines with J gene TRBJ2-1; weak D call: TRBD2 (5 bases). The CDR3 loop spans 14 amino acids. CDR1 is MGHDK and CDR2 is SYGVNS in the germline V gene. Trimming took 3 bases from V and 4 from J, leaving 10 bases between them. The CDR3 nucleotides read TGTGCCAGCAGTGAGAGGGAATCGTACAATGAGCAGTTCTTC. Translated, it gives CASSERESYNEQFF.

V is TRBV18 and J is TRBJ1-1; D unclear. Germline V gene data show CDR1 as KGHSH and CDR2 as LQKENI. CDR3 length: 14 residues. V was clipped by 5 bases and J by 4 bases, with 14 bases between them. In nucleotides, the CDR3 is TGTGCCAGCTCAGACGGAGCCTTAGGCACTGAAGCTTTCTTT. Its protein product is CASSDGALGTEAFF.

This clonotype was picked up a small number of times. The chain carries TRBV7-9 and TRBJ2-7; 8 nucleotides agree with TRBD2. CDR1 is SEHNR, CDR2 FQNEAQ, per germline (reference sequence). V lost 6 bases and J lost 2; bases outside the gene matches: 9. The CDR3 contains 15 residues. CDR3 nucleotide sequence: TGTGCCAGCAGACAGAGCGGGGGCGAACCCTACGAGCAGTACTTC. Protein product: CASRQSGGEPYEQYF.

The chain carries TRBV12-3 or TRBV12-4 and TRBJ2-2; 8 bases line up with TRBD1. The junction had 7 bases not matched to a gene; V was cut back by 2 bases and J by 8 bases. The CDR3 extends over 15 amino acids. This CDR3 reads CASSLRTGSQGELFF. CDR3 DNA: TGTGCCAGCAGTTTACGGACAGGGTCCCAGGGGGAGCTGTTTTTT.

The chain couples TRBV4-3 to TRBJ2-1; D remains unclear. The V and J ends lost 5 bases and 6 bases respectively, with 11 bases between them. Germline CDR1 reads LGHNA; CDR2 reads YSLEER. The CDR3 runs 13 residues. The CDR3, as DNA: TGCGCCAGCAGCTCTTATACGCCCAATGAGCAGTTCTTC. It encodes CASSSYTPNEQFF.

The V and J genes are TRBV15 and TRBJ2-7, with D hard to call. This CDR3 has 14 residues. V was pared by 2 bases and J by 5 bases, with 13 bases between. Germline CDR1 and CDR2: LNHNV and YYDKDF (reference sequence). CDR3 protein: CATSRRAGSDEQYF. The CDR3, as DNA: TGTGCCACCAGCAGAAGGGCAGGCTCAGACGAGCAGTACTTC.

The chain links TRBV29-1 to TRBJ2-3; D uncertain. The germline V gene encodes CDR1 SQVTM and CDR2 ANQGSEA. This CDR3 has 14 amino acids. V lost 7 bases and J 1 base, leaving 15 bases between the germline ends. The CDR3 protein is CSARDWSRTDTQYF. CDR3 bases: TGCAGCGCCCGAGACTGGAGCCGCACAGATACGCAGTATTTT.

This clonotype has a count of ten or more. This chain links TRBV12-3 or TRBV12-4 with TRBJ2-5; D perhaps matches TRBD1 (6 bases). The CDR3 is 14 amino acids. Trimming pared 8 bases from V and 7 bases from J, leaving 20 bases between. CDR3 coding DNA: TGTGCCAGCGGTCGACAGGAGGCGTATGTGACCCAGTACTTC. Residues: CASGRQEAYVTQYF.

This clonotype was seen a few times. This rearrangement joins TRBV6-5 to TRBJ1-4; unclear D gene. The CDR3 consists of 12 residues. The V end was cut by 4 bases, the J end by 3 bases, with 3 bases between. Germline V lookup: CDR1 MNHEY, CDR2 SVGAGI. Here the CDR3 reads CASSSANEKLFF. CDR3 DNA sequence: TGTGCCAGCAGTTCTGCTAATGAAAAACTGTTTTTT.

This clonotype has a count of ten or more. This sequence joins TRBV5-1 and TRBJ2-3; D not certain. The CDR3 has 12 residues. Germline CDR1 reads SGHRS; CDR2 reads YFSETQ. V shed 1 base and J shed 5 bases, with 5 bases lying between them. CDR3 coding DNA: TGCGCCAGCAGCTTGAACGGAGATACGCAGTATTTT. Translated, it gives CASSLNGDTQYF.

The CDR3 sequence is CASRPRSQKLRKLFF. In DNA form, the CDR3 reads TGTGCCAGCAGGCCACGGTCGCAAAAATTACGGAAACTGTTTTTT. J is TRBJ1-4 and V is TRBV6-1, with D uncertain. Germline loops: CDR1 MNHNS, CDR2 SASEGT. The CDR3 loop spans 15 amino acids. The ends were cut back, 6 bases at V and 11 bases at J, with 22 bases in the middle.

This clonotype was seen at least ten times. At one of its ends the junction is not consistent with the germline gene, which may arise from a read error. The CDR3 nucleotides read TGTGCCAGCAGTTTAGGGACAGGTCTCTACGAGCAGTACTTC. Translating gives CASSLGTGLYEQYF. V usage is TRBV5-1 and J usage is TRBJ2-7, with 8 bases fitting TRBD1. The CDR3 consists of 14 residues. The germline CDR1 and CDR2 sequences are SGHRS and YFSETQ.

This clonotype was counted only a few times. The chain employs TRBV6-5 and TRBJ1-1, with D hard to call. This CDR3 spans 11 amino acids. Germline V gene data show CDR1 as MNHEY and CDR2 as SVGAGI. The V gene lost 7 bases and the J gene lost 4 bases, with 7 bases spanning the gap. For the CDR3, the DNA is TGTGCCAGCATTAAGGGCACTGAAGCTTTCTTT. Its translation is CASIKGTEAFF.

This clonotype was detected a few times. The J gene is TRBJ2-2, the V gene TRBV7-9; D is unclear. In germline, CDR1 is SEHNR, CDR2 FQNEAQ (reference sequence). The CDR3 totals 14 residues. The V gene lost 2 bases and the J gene lost 8 bases, with 12 bases spanning the gap. The CDR3 loop is CASSLPQYAGELFF. In nucleotides, the CDR3 is TGTGCCAGCAGCTTACCGCAATATGCTGGGGAGCTGTTTTTT.

This clonotype was seen a handful of times. The chain joins TRBV12-3 or TRBV12-4 to TRBJ1-4; unclear D gene. Trimming left V 3 bases short and J 5 bases short, with 13 bases between. CDR3 size: 15 residues. As DNA, the CDR3 is TGTGCCAGCAGTTTCCGGCCGGGTTCCAATGAAAAACTGTTTTTT. The encoded protein is CASSFRPGSNEKLFF.

This clonotype was counted only a few times. The chain employs TRBV4-1 and TRBJ2-1; no firm D call. The germline V gene encodes CDR1 MGHRA and CDR2 YSYEKL. V was trimmed by 2 bases and J by 8 bases, leaving 4 bases between them. CDR3 size: 11 residues. In DNA form, the CDR3 reads TGCGCCAGCAGCCAAAACGATGAGCAGTTCTTC. Its translation: CASSQNDEQFF.

This chain uses TRBV12-3 or TRBV12-4 with TRBJ2-1, with D perhaps matching TRBD1 or TRBD2 (5 bases each). The V end lost 1 base, the J end lost 4 bases, and 14 bases lay between the germline ends. This CDR3 comprises 16 residues. The chain's CDR3 is CASSLVGTGFYNEQFF. In nucleotides, the CDR3 is TGTGCCAGCAGTTTAGTCGGGACCGGTTTTTACAATGAGCAGTTCTTC.

About this clonotype: One end of the junction fails to match germline, which may point to a read error. This sequence joins TRBV2 and TRBJ2-5; a possible D gene is TRBD1 (5 bases). This CDR3 is 16 amino acids long. Germline CDR1 SNHLY, CDR2 FYNNEI. The CDR3 DNA reads TGTGTCAGCAGTGAACCGGACAATAACCAAGGGAAGACCCAGTACTTC. Its translation is CVSSEPDNNQGKTQYF.

The chain carries TRBV12-3 or TRBV12-4 and TRBJ1-1; D gene uncertain. Trimming shortened V by 2 bases and J by 0 bases, and 10 bases separated the two germline ends. The CDR3 has 15 residues. CDR3 protein: CASSLMSALNTEAFF. CDR3 in DNA: TGTGCCAGCAGTTTAATGTCTGCGTTGAACACTGAAGCTTTCTTT.

V and J are TRBV28 and TRBJ1-5; a possible D gene is TRBD1 (5 bases). V was cut by 4 bases and J by 11 bases, with 15 bases left in between. From germline, CDR1 is MDHEN and CDR2 SYDVKM. The CDR3 is made up of 13 amino acids. In DNA, the CDR3 is TGTGCCAGCAGTTCGGGGGTATTGGTAGCCCAGCATTTT. Translating gives CASSSGVLVAQHF.